This T cell receptor beta chain stems from a study of cytomegalovirus exposure and HLA in healthy donors. Study at large: An early data release held some 85 million unique TCRs from HLA-typed donors.

The CDR3 loop spans 17 amino acids. The germline CDR1 and CDR2 sequences are SGHNT and YYREEE (reference sequence). J gave up 0 bases and V 3 bases, and 9 bases lay outside the gene matches. 13 Jbeta primers and 60 Vbeta primers were used for the PCR. TCRdb keeps only in-frame clones here, not all; method: immunoSEQ multiplex PCR. The table has 100,000 to 150,000 clones, about 84% seen once. The TCR sequence derives from a man between 18 and 29 years old in good health and CMV-seropositive. The chain joins TRBV5-4 to TRBJ1-2; 9 nucleotides line up with TRBD1. Sequencing was carried out using PBMCs. DNA of the CDR3: TGTGCCAGCAGCTCCGGGACAGGGCCCCTGCCTAACTATGGCTACACCTTC. Translated: CASSSGTGPLPNYGYTF.